Listed below are T cell receptor beta chains from one sample, sequenced in a study of tumor-infiltrating lymphocytes in primary liver carcinoma. Using its own MiXCR run on the multiplex PCR reads, TCRdb lists one record per CDR3 protein. Found here are some 190,000 distinct CDR3 sequences, roughly 80% of them singletons; the top ten hold roughly 20%. Specimen: tumor tissue from primary liver carcinoma. The receptors stem from a middle-aged man with primary liver carcinoma and hepatitis B virus infection. The CDR3 runs from the conserved cysteine through the conserved F or W. The D gene is left open where the match is weak. Not all rows give a size; the values are once, few, many and, for expanded clones, a class.

TRBJ2-1	TRBV13	-	many	TGTGCCAGCAGCTTTTTCAGGGGTACCCATTACAATGAGCAGTTCTTC	CASSFFRGTHYNEQFF
TRBJ1-1	TRBV4-3	-	-	TGCGCCAGCAGCCAAGGGGGGAGCACTGAAACTTTCTTT	CASSQGGSTETFF
TRBJ2-6	TRBV12-3/TRBV12-4	-	-	TGTACCAGCACCATCTCTGGGGCCAACATCATGACTTTC	CTSTISGANIMTF
TRBJ1-3	TRBV10-3	-	-	TGTGCCATCGGCTTACAGAGTAGTCACTCTGGAAACACCATATATTTT	CAIGLQSSHSGNTIYF
TRBJ2-2	TRBV5-1	-	-	TGCCCCAGCAGCCCGCCTTTGCGAAACACCGGGGAGCTGTTTTTC	CPSSPPLRNTGELFF
TRBJ2-7	TRBV5-1	-	many	TGCGCCAGCAGCCCTGGGGTGGCAGGGCCCGAGCAGTACTTC	CASSPGVAGPEQYF
TRBJ2-1	TRBV30	TRBD2	-	TGTGCCTGGGGTGTACAGCGGGGGGGGCCCCAACAGTTCTTC	CAWGVQRGGPQQFF
TRBJ2-2	TRBV6-2/TRBV6-3	-	once	TGTGTCAGCACTTACTTTAGCGACACCGGGGAGCTGTTTTTT	CVSTYFSDTGELFF
TRBJ2-3	TRBV6-1	TRBD2	-	TGTGCCAGCAGTAATCTAGCGGGAGGGGGAGATATGCAGTATTTT	CASSNLAGGGDMQYF
TRBJ1-5	TRBV7-8	-	-	TGTGCCAGCAATAAGACAGCGGGAAATCAGCCCCAGCATTTT	CASNKTAGNQPQHF
TRBJ1-1	TRBV12-3/TRBV12-4	-	-	TGTGCCAGCAGTTGGGGAGGTTGCACTGAAGCTTTCTTC	CASSWGGCTEAFF
TRBJ1-2	TRBV29-1	-	-	TGCGGCGTTGGGGCACCAACAGGAACTCAAGTGGCTAACTATGAGTACACCTTC	CGVGAPTGTQVANYEYTF
TRBJ1-4	TRBV4-1	-	-	TGCGCCAGCAGCCTCTGGGGGGTGACCAGTGAAAAACTGTTATTT	CASSLWGVTSEKLLF
TRBJ2-4	TRBV10-3	-	-	TGTGCCATCAGTGACCGGGAGAGGAACACTCGGTACTTC	CAISDRERNTRYF
TRBJ2-1	TRBV7-9	-	-	TGTGCCAGCACATCAGACACTGCCCACAATGAGCAGTTCTTC	CASTSDTAHNEQFF
TRBJ1-2	TRBV29-1	TRBD1	-	TGCAGCGTGGCCCCCCGCCTACAGGGGGTTTTTGGCTATACCTTC	CSVAPRLQGVFGYTF
TRBJ2-5	TRBV4-1	TRBD2	-	TGCACCAACAGCTCTTCTGGATGCCCCGCTAGCGGCCAAGAGACCCAGTACTTC	CTNSSSGCPASGQETQYF
TRBJ2-7	TRBV5-4	TRBD1	-	TGTGCTAGCAGCCCAACCGGGACAGGGATCAACGAGCGATACTTC	CASSPTGTGINERYF
TRBJ2-3	TRBV4-1	-	-	TGTGCCAGCAGCCGTCTGGGAGAGGATACGCAGTATTTT	CASSRLGEDTQYF
TRBJ2-5	TRBV10-3	-	many	TGTGCCATCAGCGACAGGCAAGAGACCCAGTACTTC	CAISDRQETQYF
TRBJ2-5	TRBV25-1	-	-	TGTGCCAGCAGTCTAAAGTCAGAGTCCCAGTACTTC	CASSLKSESQYF
TRBJ2-2	TRBV29-1	-	-	TGCAGTGTTGTCGGTTCGGGCACCGGGGAGCTGTTTTTT	CSVVGSGTGELFF
TRBJ2-1	TRBV6-2/TRBV6-3	-	-	TGTGCCAGCAGCTTGCGAGGATTCTACAATGAGCAGTTCTTC	CASSLRGFYNEQFF
TRBJ2-5	TRBV6-1	-	few	TGTGCAAGCAGTGAAGTCGGAGCCTTGGGGGACCTAATAAGCGAGACCCAGTACTTC	CASSEVGALGDLISETQYF
TRBJ2-5	TRBV5-1	-	once	TGCGCCAACAGTTCGGGACCCACCGGCCCTGAGGGGGAGACCCAGTACTTC	CANSSGPTGPEGETQYF
TRBJ2-3	TRBV6-1	TRBD1	-	TGTGCCAGCAAATCGGGGACAGGCATGCGGTATTTT	CASKSGTGMRYF
TRBJ1-1	TRBV5-6	-	-	TGTGCCAACAGGGCAATCAAGCAAAACACTGAAGCTTTCTTT	CANRAIKQNTEAFF
TRBJ2-7	TRBV13	-	many	TGTGCCAGCACGTCCCCCGGTCTCTACGAGCAGTACTTC	CASTSPGLYEQYF
TRBJ2-3	TRBV6-6	-	-	TGTGTCAGCAGGCAAGGGTTTACCACAGATACGCAGTATTTT	CVSRQGFTTDTQYF
TRBJ2-3	TRBV29-1	-	few	TGTAACGTTGGGTTTTCAGATACGCAGTATTTT	CNVGFSDTQYF
TRBJ2-5	TRBV11-2	TRBD1	many	TGTGCCAGCAGCTTAATCAGGGGGCGCCAAGAGACCCAGTACTTC	CASSLIRGRQETQYF
TRBJ2-3	TRBV12-3/TRBV12-4	-	once	TGTGCCAGCAGTTTGAGAAGGAGGGTACGAGAGAAGCAGTATTTT	CASSLRRRVREKQYF
TRBJ1-5	TRBV6-2/TRBV6-3	-	-	TGTACCAGCACCCTGGTGAAAGGGGATCAGAACCAGCATTTT	CTSTLVKGDQNQHF
TRBJ2-7	TRBV25-1	-	-	TGTGCCAGCAGTGAATGGGCTGCTTACGAGGAGTACTTC	CASSEWAAYEEYF
TRBJ2-1	TRBV4-2	TRBD1	-	TGTGCCAGCAGTCGACGGACAGGGTCAGGTGTCAAAGAGCAGTTCTTC	CASSRRTGSGVKEQFF
TRBJ2-5	TRBV5-1	-	-	TGCGCCAGCAGCTTAAGAGGGAGCGCGGTAGAGACCCAGTACTTC	CASSLRGSAVETQYF
TRBJ2-7	TRBV29-1	-	-	TGCAACGTTCCAGACAGGCTGGATCAGGTTGAGCAGTACTTC	CNVPDRLDQVEQYF
TRBJ2-1	TRBV28	-	-	TGTGCCAGCAGTTTAGTTGGGGCATCTAGGAATGAGCAATTCTTC	CASSLVGASRNEQFF
TRBJ1-1	TRBV5-5	-	-	TGTGCCAGCAGCTCAACTGAGTGGAACACGAACATTGAAGCTTTCTTT	CASSSTEWNTNIEAFF
TRBJ1-2	TRBV4-2	-	-	TGTGCCAGCAGTCAAGATACAGAGTCTGGCTACACCTTC	CASSQDTESGYTF
TRBJ2-2	TRBV20-1	-	-	TGCGGCGTGGCGAACGCCGGGGAGCTGTTTTTT	CGVANAGELFF
TRBJ2-7	TRBV4-1	-	-	TGCACCAGCAGCCGAGGGCCTAGCGTGTACGACGAGCAGTACTTC	CTSSRGPSVYDEQYF
TRBJ2-1	TRBV6-2/TRBV6-3	TRBD2	-	TGTGCCAGTAGACCCAGGACTAGCGGGAGGACCAATGATCAGTTCTTC	CASRPRTSGRTNDQFF
TRBJ2-1	TRBV11-2	TRBD2	-	TGTGTCAGCACCTTAGATAGGGGCGGGAGCTTCTACAATGAGCAGTTCTTC	CVSTLDRGGSFYNEQFF
TRBJ2-1	TRBV6-5	TRBD2	-	TGTGCCAGTAGTCAAGTCGGGGGGGTGATTGAGCAGTTCTTC	CASSQVGGVIEQFF
TRBJ1-2	TRBV6-6	-	-	TGTGCCAGCAGCCCCGACCGGGTCTTCTATGTCTACACCTTC	CASSPDRVFYVYTF
TRBJ2-2	TRBV5-4	-	-	TGTGCCAGCAGCTCGATTAGCGCAAACACCGGGAAGCTGCTTTTT	CASSSISANTGKLLF
TRBJ1-1	TRBV7-9	TRBD1	-	TGTGTCAGCAGCTCGGGACAGGGGAACACTGAGGCTTTCTTT	CVSSSGQGNTEAFF